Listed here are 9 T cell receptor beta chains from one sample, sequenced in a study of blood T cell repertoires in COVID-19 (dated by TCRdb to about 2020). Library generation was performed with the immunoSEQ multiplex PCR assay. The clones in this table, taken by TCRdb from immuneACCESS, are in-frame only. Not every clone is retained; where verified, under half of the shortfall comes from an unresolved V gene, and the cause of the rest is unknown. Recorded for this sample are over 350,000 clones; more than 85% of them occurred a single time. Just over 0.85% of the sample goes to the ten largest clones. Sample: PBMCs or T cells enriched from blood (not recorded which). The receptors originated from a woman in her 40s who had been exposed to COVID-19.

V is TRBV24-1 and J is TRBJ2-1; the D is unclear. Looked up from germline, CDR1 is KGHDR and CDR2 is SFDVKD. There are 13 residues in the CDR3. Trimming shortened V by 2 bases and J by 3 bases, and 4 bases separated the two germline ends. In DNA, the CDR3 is TGTGCCACCAGTGATTCGGGCTACAATGAGCAGTTCTTC. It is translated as CATSDSGYNEQFF.

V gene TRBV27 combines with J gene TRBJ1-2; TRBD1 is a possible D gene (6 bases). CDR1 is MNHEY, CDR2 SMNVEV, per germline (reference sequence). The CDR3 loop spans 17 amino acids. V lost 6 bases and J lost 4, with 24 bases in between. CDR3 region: CASSSAIGGASGYGYTF. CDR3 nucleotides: TGTGCCAGCAGCTCCGCTATTGGGGGGGCGAGTGGCTATGGCTACACCTTC.

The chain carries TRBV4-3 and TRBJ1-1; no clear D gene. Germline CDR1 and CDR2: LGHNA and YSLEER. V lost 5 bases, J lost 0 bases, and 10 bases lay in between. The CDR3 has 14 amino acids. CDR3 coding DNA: TGCGCCAGCAGCTCGACTCTAATGAACACTGAAGCTTTCTTT. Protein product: CASSSTLMNTEAFF.

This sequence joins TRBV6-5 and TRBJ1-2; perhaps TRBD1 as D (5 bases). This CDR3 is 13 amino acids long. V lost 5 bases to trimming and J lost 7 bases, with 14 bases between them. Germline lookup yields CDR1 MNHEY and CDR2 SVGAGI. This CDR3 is CASSQSGGVGYTF. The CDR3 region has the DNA TGTGCCAGCAGTCAGTCGGGGGGGGTTGGCTACACCTTC.

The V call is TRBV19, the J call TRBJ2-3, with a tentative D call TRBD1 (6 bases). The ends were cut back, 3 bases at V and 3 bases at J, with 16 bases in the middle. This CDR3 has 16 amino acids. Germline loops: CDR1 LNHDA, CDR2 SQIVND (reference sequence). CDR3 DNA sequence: TGTGCCAGTAGTATCAGACCAGGGGAGCGGACAGATACGCAGTATTTT. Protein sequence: CASSIRPGERTDTQYF.

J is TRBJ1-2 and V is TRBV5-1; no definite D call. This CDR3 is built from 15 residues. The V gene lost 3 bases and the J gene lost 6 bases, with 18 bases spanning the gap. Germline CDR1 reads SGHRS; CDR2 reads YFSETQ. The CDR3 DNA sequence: TGCGCCAGCAGCTCAAACCCGACGGCGAGGGATGGCTACACCTTC. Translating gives CASSSNPTARDGYTF.

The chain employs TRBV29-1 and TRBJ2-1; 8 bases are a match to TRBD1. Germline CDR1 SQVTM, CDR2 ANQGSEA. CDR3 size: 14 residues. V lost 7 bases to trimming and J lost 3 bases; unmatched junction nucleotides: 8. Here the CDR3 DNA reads TGCAGCGCCGGAAGAACAGGGGGCTACAATGAGCAGTTCTTC. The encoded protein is CSAGRTGGYNEQFF.

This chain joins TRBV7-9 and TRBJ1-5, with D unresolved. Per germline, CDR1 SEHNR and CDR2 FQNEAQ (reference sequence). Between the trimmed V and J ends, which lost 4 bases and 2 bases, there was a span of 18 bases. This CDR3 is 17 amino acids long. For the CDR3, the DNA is TGTGCCAGCAGCTATTCGGGAAGGAGCACTCGCAATCAGCCCCAGCATTTT. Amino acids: CASSYSGRSTRNQPQHF.

The CDR3 coding sequence is TGTGCCAGCAAAATGACAGGGACCACCGGGGAGCTGTTTTTT. It yields the protein CASKMTGTTGELFF. The chain links TRBV25-1 to TRBJ2-2; 7 nucleotides align to TRBD1. CDR3 length equals 14 residues. Unmatched junction bases numbered 6, after V lost 7 bases and J lost 4 bases. Germline CDR1 is MGHDK and CDR2 is SYGVNS.